The T cell receptor (beta chain) under discussion was sequenced for a study of cytomegalovirus exposure and HLA in healthy donors. 13 Jbeta primers and 60 Vbeta primers were used for the PCR. TCRdb's copy holds only in-frame clones and misses some; the assay was immunoSEQ multiplex PCR. Found here are 150,000 to 250,000 clones, roughly 80% of them singletons; the top ten hold 6.5%. Note on this clone: The same CDR3 also results from other DNA sequences found in this sample.

Material for sequencing was PBMCs. The clonotype comes from a woman between 50 and 59 years old in good health and CMV-seropositive.

CDR3 nucleotides: TGTGCCAGCAGCTTGGGGGGGAATTCACCCCTCCACTTT. Translating gives CASSLGGNSPLHF. J is TRBJ1-6 and V is TRBV7-9, with a tentative D call TRBD1 (5 bases). V lost 3 bases to trimming and J lost 7 bases, with 7 bases between them. This CDR3 has 13 amino acids. Germline values: CDR1 SEHNR, CDR2 FQNEAQ (reference sequence). Supplemented by reference TRBV7-9 and TRBJ1-6, the full variable domain reads DTGVSQNPRHKITKRGQNVTFRCDPISEHNRLYWYRQTLGQGPEFLTYFQNEAQLEKSRLLSDRFSAERPKGSFSTLEIQRTEQGDSAMYLCASSLGGNSPLHFGNGTRLTVT.